These 18 T cell receptor beta chains came from one sample sequenced in a study of blood T cell repertoires in COVID-19. Profiled with immunoSEQ multiplex PCR; TCRdb holds only in-frame clones, not every one. The sample holds roughly 440,000 clones, around 89% seen once. The sequenced sample consisted of peripheral blood. The receptors shown here come from a woman in her forties or fifties with COVID-19, enrolled during active disease.

The chain is built from TRBV27 and TRBJ1-2, with no clear D. Trimming took 6 bases from V and 4 from J, leaving 15 bases between them. CDR1 is MNHEY, CDR2 SMNVEV, per germline (reference sequence). This CDR3 has 14 residues. The CDR3 DNA reads as TGTGCCAGCAGACTCGGACTCGGGTCCTATGGCTACACCTTC. Protein product: CASRLGLGSYGYTF.

This chain joins TRBV5-5 and TRBJ2-7, with D perhaps matching TRBD2 (5 bases). Per germline, CDR1 SGHKS and CDR2 YYEKEE (reference sequence). The V gene lost 2 bases and the J gene lost 6 bases, with 9 bases spanning the gap. This CDR3 contains 12 residues. This CDR3 reads CASSLSEGEQYF. The CDR3 bases are TGTGCCAGCAGCTTATCCGAGGGCGAGCAGTACTTC.

The chain uses TRBV7-2 and TRBJ1-4; TRBD1 might be the D (6 bases). V lost 5 bases, J lost 2 bases, and 15 bases lay in between. Germline V gives CDR1 SGHTA, CDR2 FQGNSA. This CDR3 has 16 amino acids. The CDR3 coding sequence is TGTGCCAGCAGCGAACAGGGCGCGTTGACTAATGAAAAACTGTTTTTT. Translating it yields CASSEQGALTNEKLFF. Looking up the rest from reference TRBV7-2 and TRBJ1-4 gives the full variable domain: GAGVSQSPSNKVTEKGKDVELRCDPISGHTALYWYRQSLGQGLEFLIYFQGNSAPDKSGLPSDRFSAERTGGSVSTLTIQRTQQEDSAVYLCASSEQGALTNEKLFFGSGTQLSVL.

V gene TRBV9 combines with J gene TRBJ2-3; 9 nucleotides align to TRBD2. The CDR3 runs 15 residues. In germline, CDR1 is SGDLS, CDR2 YYNGEE. The V gene end was trimmed by 6 bases and the J gene end by 4 bases; junction bases not matched to a gene: 9. CDR3 DNA sequence: TGTGCCAGCACAGAGGGACTAGCATCGGCAGATACGCAGTATTTT. It specifies CASTEGLASADTQYF.

V gene TRBV6-7 combines with J gene TRBJ2-1, with 9 positions matching TRBD2. TRBV6-7 is an open reading frame whose function is uncertain. The CDR3 extends over 14 amino acids. The ends lost 5 bases at V and 7 bases at J; junction bases unmatched: 6. The CDR3 is CASSNRTSANEQFF. In nucleotides, the CDR3 is TGTGCCAGCAGTAACAGGACTAGCGCGAATGAGCAGTTCTTC.

This rearrangement joins TRBV27 to TRBJ1-1; 10 bases are a match to TRBD1. V was clipped by 0 bases and J by 3 bases; unmatched bases: 4. Germline V gene sequence: CDR1 MNHEY, CDR2 SMNVEV (reference sequence). The CDR3 covers 16 residues. In DNA form, the CDR3 reads TGTGCCAGCAGTTTATCTTACGGGACAGGGGACACTGAAGCTTTCTTT. This gives the protein CASSLSYGTGDTEAFF.

This clone was seen a single time. The chain has TRBV6-5 and TRBJ1-1; D unclear. Germline CDR1 MNHEY, CDR2 SVGAGI. Trimming pared 6 bases from V and 6 bases from J, leaving 17 bases between. The CDR3 has 14 residues. CDR3 nucleotide sequence: TGTGCCAGCAGGGGTCCTTGGGAGCAGCCTGAAGCTTTCTTT. Translated, it gives CASRGPWEQPEAFF.

The chain combines TRBV19 with TRBJ1-3, with no clear D. Trimming took off 3 bases at V and 5 bases at J, with 5 bases between the two ends. This CDR3 has 12 residues. Germline lookup yields CDR1 LNHDA and CDR2 SQIVND (reference sequence). This chain's CDR3 is CASSIDRNTIYF. The CDR3 nucleotides are TGTGCCAGTAGTATCGACAGAAACACCATATATTTT. The variable domain in full, with the rest retrieved from reference TRBV19 and TRBJ1-3, is DGGITQSPKYLFRKEGQNVTLSCEQNLNHDAMYWYRQDPGQGLRLIYYSQIVNDFQKGDIAEGYSVSREKKESFPLTVTSAQKNPTAFYLCASSIDRNTIYFGEGSWLTVV.

The genes are TRBV6-5 and TRBJ2-7, with D possibly TRBD2 on 6 matching bases. This CDR3 has 12 residues. V gave up 8 bases and J gave up 5 bases, with 13 bases separating them. Germline V gene data show CDR1 as MNHEY and CDR2 as SVGAGI. CDR3 DNA: TGTGCCAGCGGAGGGAACACCCACGAGCAGTACTTC. It encodes CASGGNTHEQYF.

The chain uses TRBV20-1 and TRBJ2-7; 7 bases are shared with TRBD1. CDR1 is DFQATT and CDR2 is SNEGSKA in the germline V gene (reference sequence). V lost 3 bases, J lost 2 bases, and 10 bases stayed unmatched. The CDR3 length is 15 residues. This chain's CDR3 is CSASFTSQGAYEQYF. The CDR3, as DNA: TGCAGTGCTAGTTTTACCTCCCAGGGGGCCTACGAGCAGTACTTC.

The V and J genes are TRBV29-1 and TRBJ2-3; 11 nucleotides agree with TRBD2. CDR1 is SQVTM and CDR2 is ANQGSEA in the germline V gene. This CDR3 region has 14 residues. V trimming: 6 bases; J trimming: 1 base; junction bases outside the gene matches: 3. DNA of the CDR3: TGCAGCGTCTCACTAGCGGGGGGCACAGATACGCAGTATTTT. Encoded protein: CSVSLAGGTDTQYF.

This chain links TRBV6-1 with TRBJ1-5; the match to TRBD1 covers 7 bases. The CDR3 contains 16 residues. The germline V gene encodes CDR1 MNHNS and CDR2 SASEGT. Trimming cost V 4 bases and J 0 bases; bases outside gene matches: 6. DNA for the CDR3: TGTGCCAGCAGTGCATTTGGGACAGCTAGCAATCAGCCCCAGCATTTT. Translation: CASSAFGTASNQPQHF.

This chain connects TRBV25-1 to TRBJ1-3, with D hard to call. The CDR3 is 17 amino acids. V was shortened by 1 base and J by 4 bases, with 17 bases between the two germline ends. Germline V gene data show CDR1 as MGHDK and CDR2 as SYGVNS. The CDR3 region has the DNA TGTGCCAGCAGTGAATTGGCTGGACTCCCGACAGGAAACACCATATATTTT. Protein product: CASSELAGLPTGNTIYF. Full variable domain (remainder filled in from reference TRBV25-1 and TRBJ1-3): EADIYQTPRYLVIGTGKKITLECSQTMGHDKMYWYQQDPGMELHLIHYSYGVNSTEKGDLSSESTVSRIRTEHFPLTLESARPSHTSQYLCASSELAGLPTGNTIYFGEGSWLTVV.

This rearrangement joins TRBV21-1 to TRBJ2-6; the D segment call TRBD1 is taken from the table without a DNA check. TRBV21-1 is a documented pseudogene. The CDR3 is made up of 17 amino acids. The CDR3 protein is CARSYRAESSGANVLTF. The DNA for the CDR3 is TGTGCCAGGAGCTACAGGGCCGAGAGCTCTGGGGCCAACGTCCTGACTTTC.

CDR3 sequence: CASSFRTSGSYNEQFF. CDR3 nucleotide sequence: TGCGCCAGCAGCTTTAGGACTAGCGGCTCCTACAATGAGCAGTTCTTC. The V call is TRBV5-1, the J call TRBJ2-1; 10 positions match TRBD2. The CDR3 spans 16 residues. The V gene's germline CDR1 is SGHRS and CDR2 YFSETQ. J lost 0 bases, V lost 2 bases, and 2 bases had no gene match.

This clone was detected only once. The gene calls are TRBV27 and TRBJ2-2, with D unresolved. V was clipped by 3 bases and J by 0 bases, with 11 bases between them. CDR1 is MNHEY and CDR2 is SMNVEV in the germline V gene (reference sequence). This CDR3 has 16 amino acids. The CDR3, as DNA: TGTGCCAGCAGTTTGGTCCTGGCCTCGAACACCGGGGAGCTGTTTTTT. It specifies CASSLVLASNTGELFF.

The rearrangement joins TRBV7-7 to TRBJ2-5; 8 nucleotides match TRBD1. Germline lookup yields CDR1 SSHAT and CDR2 FNYEAQ (reference sequence). This CDR3 has 15 amino acids. V was clipped by 5 bases and J by 4 bases; unmatched bases: 9. DNA of the CDR3: TGTGCCAGCAGCCCAAGGACAGGGTTGGCAGAGACCCAGTACTTC. As protein: CASSPRTGLAETQYF.

The chain links TRBV28 to TRBJ1-1; weak D call: TRBD1 (6 bases). V was clipped by 8 bases and J by 8 bases, with 12 bases between them. The germline V gene has CDR1 MDHEN and CDR2 SYDVKM. The CDR3 is 11 amino acids. CDR3 sequence: CASRWGTEAFF. CDR3 DNA sequence: TGTGCCAGCCGGTGGGGGACAGAAGCTTTCTTT.